The TCR beta chain under discussion was sequenced for a study of blood T cells in healthy people across ages. Points from the study as a whole: Observed TCR beta diversity showed a strong correlation with the percentage of naive T cells as measured by flow cytometry.

Total RNA amounts of at least 6 micrograms were extracted per sample. The use of a sample-barcoded 5' primer and a J-beta primer mix characterized a second PCR of about 7 to 12 cycles. TCRdb itself ran the 5' RACE reads through MiXCR, one entry per CDR3 protein. The sample yields approximately 820,000 distinct CDR3 sequences, around two fifths seen once. V lost 3 bases and J lost 2; bases outside the gene matches: 10. CDR1 and CDR2 from the germline V gene are DFQATT and SNEGSKA (reference sequence). CDR3 length: 16 amino acids. In this sample, this clonotype turned up a few times. Its antigen remains unknown.

The J gene is TRBJ2-1, the V gene TRBV20-1, with TRBD1 identical over 7 bases. Material for sequencing was blood. The source of this sequence is a man in his sixties in good health. The CDR3 DNA reads TGCAGTGCTAGCCCAAACACAGGGGTCACCTACAATGAGCAGTTCTTC. This translates into CSASPNTGVTYNEQFF.